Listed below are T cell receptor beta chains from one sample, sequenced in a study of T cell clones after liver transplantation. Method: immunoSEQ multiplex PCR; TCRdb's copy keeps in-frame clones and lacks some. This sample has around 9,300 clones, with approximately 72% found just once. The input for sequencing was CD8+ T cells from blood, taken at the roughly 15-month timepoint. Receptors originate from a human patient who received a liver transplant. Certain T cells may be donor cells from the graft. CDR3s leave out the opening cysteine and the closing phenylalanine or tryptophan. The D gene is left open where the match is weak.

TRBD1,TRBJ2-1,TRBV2,ATKPGQGNNEQF
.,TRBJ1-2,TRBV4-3,ASSQDLVSYSQGYGYT
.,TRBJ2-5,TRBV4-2,ASSQDLGGGAETQY
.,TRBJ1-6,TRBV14,ASSHYNSPLH
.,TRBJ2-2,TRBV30,AWSVPSPDSYTGELF
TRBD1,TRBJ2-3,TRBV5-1,ASSLGTGPSTDTQY
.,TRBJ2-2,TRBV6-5,ASSRDLYTGELF
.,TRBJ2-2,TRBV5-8,ASSLEGALNTGELF
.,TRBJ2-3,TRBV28,ASTLRGGDTQY
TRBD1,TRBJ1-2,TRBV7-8,ASSLEGDRDYYGYT
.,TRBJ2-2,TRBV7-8,ASSLAAAGAGELF
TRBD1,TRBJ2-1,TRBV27,ASSKGQGDEQF
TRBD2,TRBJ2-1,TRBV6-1,ASSERGTSGGPDGIEQF
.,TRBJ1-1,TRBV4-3,ASSPGGGEAF
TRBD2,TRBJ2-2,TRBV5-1,ASSGGLAGGTGELF
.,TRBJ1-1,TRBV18,ASSPGNTEAF
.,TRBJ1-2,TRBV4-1,ASSQAASTTNYGYT
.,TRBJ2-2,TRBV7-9,ASSPRPRLVGGELF
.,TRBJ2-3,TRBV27,ASSLSRPDTQY
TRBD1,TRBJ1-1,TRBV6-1,ASSEPGTGVVGAF
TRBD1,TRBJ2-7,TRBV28,ASSLLDRTSREQY
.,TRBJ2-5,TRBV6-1,ASRVPLEETQY
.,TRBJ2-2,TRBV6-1,ASSEGGDTGELF
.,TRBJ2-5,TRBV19,ASSGKYQETQY
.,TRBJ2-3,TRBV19,ASSIDIPDTQY
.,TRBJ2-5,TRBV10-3,AISEGEHLQETQY
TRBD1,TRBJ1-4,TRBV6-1,ASSEGTGAEKLF
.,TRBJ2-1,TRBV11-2,ASSSQRWDSYNEQF
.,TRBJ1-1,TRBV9,ASSVGALNTEAF
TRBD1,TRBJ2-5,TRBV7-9,ASSDGQAWETQY
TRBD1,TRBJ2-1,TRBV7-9,ASSGVGQGRFNEQF
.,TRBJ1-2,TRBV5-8,ASRGHRT
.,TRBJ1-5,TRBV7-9,ASSQQGLNQPQH
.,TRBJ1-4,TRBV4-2,ASSQEERAEKLF
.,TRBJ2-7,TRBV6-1,ASNSDSYEQY
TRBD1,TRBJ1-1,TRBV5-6,ASSPMTGGMNTEAF
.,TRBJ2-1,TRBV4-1,ASSQDPSYNEQF
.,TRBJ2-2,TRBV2,ASSDGGNTGELF